The 15 T cell receptor beta chains presented below share a single source sample, sequenced in a study of blood T cell repertoires in COVID-19. The method was immunoSEQ multiplex PCR; TCRdb's version includes in-frame clones alone and lacks a portion of them. Of around 300,000 clones in the sample, approximately 91% were seen once. The specimen sequenced was peripheral blood. The receptor set was obtained from a man between 45 and 60 years old with acute or convalescent COVID-19.

The rearrangement links TRBV12-3 or TRBV12-4 to TRBJ2-2; 10 bases are a match to TRBD1. The trim removed 9 bases at V and 6 bases at J, leaving 1 base unmatched. This CDR3 is 12 amino acids long. CDR3 nucleotides: TGTGCCAGTGGACAGGGGGCCGGGGAGCTGTTTTTT. Translation: CASGQGAGELFF.

In its sample, this clone was seen a few times. The V call is TRBV6-5, the J call TRBJ2-7; a weak D match, TRBD1 (6 bases). Looked up from germline, CDR1 is MNHEY and CDR2 is SVGAGI. This CDR3 comprises 12 residues. V lost 11 bases and J lost 0, with 11 bases in between. The CDR3 bases are TGTGCCGTTCAGGGGAGCTCCTACGAGCAGTACTTC. The encoded protein is CAVQGSSYEQYF.

The chain's CDR3 is CASSARQSSYNSPLHF. The CDR3 DNA follows: TGTGCCAGCAGCGCCCGACAGAGCTCCTATAATTCACCCCTCCACTTT. The chain is built from TRBV9 and TRBJ1-6; a possible D gene is TRBD1 (5 bases). Germline-derived CDR1 and CDR2 are SGDLS and YYNGEE. V lost 3 bases and J 0 bases, leaving 10 bases between the germline ends. The CDR3 is made up of 16 amino acids.

The V call is TRBV3-1 (or the pseudogene TRBV3-2), the J call TRBJ1-3; weak D call: TRBD1 (6 bases). Deletions cut 2 bases from V and 2 bases from J, with 10 bases between. CDR3 length: 15 residues. CDR1 is LGHDT, CDR2 YNNKEL, per germline (reference sequence). CDR3 region: CASSQQDRAGNTIYF. In DNA form, the CDR3 reads TGTGCCAGCAGCCAACAGGACAGAGCTGGAAACACCATATATTTT.

This clone has more than one count but fewer than ten. The rearrangement joins TRBV18 to TRBJ1-2, with 8 bases aligning to TRBD1. The CDR3 is 14 residues long. V trimming: 6 bases; J trimming: 5 bases; junction bases outside the gene matches: 8. The germline CDR1 and CDR2 sequences are KGHSH and LQKENI. In DNA form, the CDR3 reads TGTGCCAGCTCTCCAACGGGACAGGATTATGGCTACACCTTC. It yields the protein CASSPTGQDYGYTF. The full variable domain, completed using reference TRBV18 and TRBJ1-2, is NAGVMQNPRHLVRRRGQEARLRCSPMKGHSHVYWYRQLPEEGLKFMVYLQKENIIDESGMPKERFSAEFPKEGPSILRIQQVVRGDSAAYFCASSPTGQDYGYTFGSGTRLTVV.

The chain links TRBV5-1 to TRBJ2-4; 9 nucleotides match TRBD1. The CDR3 has 16 residues. The germline gives CDR1 SGHRS, CDR2 YFSETQ. The ends lost 4 bases at V and 2 bases at J; junction bases unmatched: 7. The CDR3 sequence is CASSPIQGASKNIQYF. The CDR3 region has the DNA TGCGCCAGCAGCCCTATACAGGGGGCATCCAAAAACATTCAGTACTTC.

DNA of the CDR3: TGCGCCAGCAGCTTCCGACAGGGAAACACTGAAGCTTTCTTT. Translated, it gives CASSFRQGNTEAFF. This chain joins TRBV5-1 and TRBJ1-1, with 7 bases lining up with TRBD1. Per germline, CDR1 SGHRS and CDR2 YFSETQ. This CDR3 has 14 residues. With V trimmed by 2 bases and J by 2 bases, 3 bases remained unmatched.

The chain is built from TRBV20-1 and TRBJ2-5; D gene uncertain. The V end was cut by 3 bases, the J end by 0 bases, with 8 bases between. This CDR3 has 13 residues. In germline, CDR1 is DFQATT, CDR2 SNEGSKA (reference sequence). CDR3 loop: CSASRLDQETQYF. The CDR3 nucleotides are TGCAGTGCTAGTAGGCTAGACCAAGAGACCCAGTACTTC.

This chain joins TRBV5-1 and TRBJ2-7; tentative D call: TRBD2 (5 bases). Trimming shortened V by 0 bases and J by 1 base, and 11 bases separated the two germline ends. The germline CDR1 and CDR2 sequences are SGHRS and YFSETQ. CDR3 length: 15 residues. In nucleotides, the CDR3 is TGCGCCAGCAGCTTGGCCGGGATAGGGTCCTACGAGCAGTACTTC. Amino acid sequence: CASSLAGIGSYEQYF.

The CDR3 reads CASSYSRQASTDTQYF. CDR3 DNA: TGTGCCAGCAGTTACTCCAGACAGGCTAGCACAGATACGCAGTATTTT. The gene calls are TRBV6-6 and TRBJ2-3; weak D call: TRBD1 (6 bases). Trimming pared 0 bases from V and 0 bases from J, leaving 10 bases between. Germline V lookup: CDR1 MNHNY, CDR2 SVGAGI (reference sequence). This CDR3 has 16 residues.

This sequence joins TRBV5-1 and TRBJ1-2; D remains ambiguous. The germline gives CDR1 SGHRS, CDR2 YFSETQ. With 0 bases removed from V and 1 base from J, the gap between germline ends came to 10 bases. This CDR3 region has 15 residues. This chain's CDR3 is CASSLGGSDNYGYTF. In DNA, the CDR3 is TGCGCCAGCAGCTTGGGCGGGTCAGATAACTATGGCTACACCTTC.

Comments on this clone: Other DNA sequences in this sample translate to the same CDR3. The chain combines TRBV18 with TRBJ2-7; TRBD1 might be the D (5 bases). The CDR3 has 14 residues. Trimming shortened V by 2 bases and J by 2 bases, and 10 bases separated the two germline ends. Germline V gene data show CDR1 as KGHSH and CDR2 as LQKENI. The CDR3 is CASSPGQGPYEQYF. CDR3 nucleotides: TGTGCCAGCTCACCAGGCCAGGGTCCCTACGAGCAGTACTTC.

Comment on this clone: At one boundary the junction diverges from the germline segment, which might be a read error. The gene calls are TRBV7-7 and TRBJ2-7; the match to TRBD1 covers 8 bases. The CDR3 totals 15 residues. Germline V CDR1 and CDR2: SSHAT, FNYEAQ (reference sequence). The CDR3 nucleotides read TGTGCTAGCAGCCCCGGACAGGGAAACTCCTACGAGCAGTACTTC. Encoded protein: CASSPGQGNSYEQYF.

This clone has only a few counts. The chain links TRBV12-3 or TRBV12-4 to TRBJ1-1, with D unresolved. The CDR3 has 13 amino acids. The V end lost 6 bases, the J end lost 1 base, and 9 bases lay between the germline ends. The CDR3 DNA reads as TGTGCCAGCAGCACTTATTCGAACACTGAAGCTTTCTTT. The encoded protein is CASSTYSNTEAFF.

The V and J genes are TRBV4-1 and TRBJ2-1; D ambiguous. From germline, CDR1 is MGHRA and CDR2 YSYEKL. The CDR3 runs 15 residues. Trimming removed 0 bases from V and 0 bases from J, with 6 bases in between. The CDR3, as DNA: TGCGCCAGCAGCCAAGACCCCAGCTCCTACAATGAGCAGTTCTTC. Residues: CASSQDPSSYNEQFF.